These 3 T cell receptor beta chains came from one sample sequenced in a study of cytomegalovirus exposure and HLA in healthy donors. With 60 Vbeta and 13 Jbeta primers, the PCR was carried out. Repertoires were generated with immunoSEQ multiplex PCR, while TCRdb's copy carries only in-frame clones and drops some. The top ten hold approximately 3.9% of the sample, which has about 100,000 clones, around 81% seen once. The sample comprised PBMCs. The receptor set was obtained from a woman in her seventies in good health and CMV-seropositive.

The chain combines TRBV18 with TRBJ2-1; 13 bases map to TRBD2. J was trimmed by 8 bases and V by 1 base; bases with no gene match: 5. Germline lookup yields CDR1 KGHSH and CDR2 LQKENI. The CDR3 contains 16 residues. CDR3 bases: TGTGCCAGCTCACCACGACCGGGACTAGCGGGATATGAGCAGTTCTTC. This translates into CASSPRPGLAGYEQFF.

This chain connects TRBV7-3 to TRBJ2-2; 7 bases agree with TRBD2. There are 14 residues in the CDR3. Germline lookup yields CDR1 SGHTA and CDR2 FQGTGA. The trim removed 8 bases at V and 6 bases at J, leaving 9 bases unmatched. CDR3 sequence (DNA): TGTGCCAGCCGGGGCGGGAGTCGGGCCGGGGAGCTGTTTTTT. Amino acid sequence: CASRGGSRAGELFF.

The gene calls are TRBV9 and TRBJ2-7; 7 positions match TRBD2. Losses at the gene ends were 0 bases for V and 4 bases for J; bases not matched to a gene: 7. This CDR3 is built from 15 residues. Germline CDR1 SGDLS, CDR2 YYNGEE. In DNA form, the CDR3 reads TGTGCCAGCAGCGTAGGGACTAGTGATATATACGAGCAGTACTTC. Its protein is CASSVGTSDIYEQYF.